A selection of T cell receptor beta chains follows, all from one sample in a study of T-cell memory formation after mild COVID-19. Via MiXCR, TCRdb re-called the 5' RACE reads, giving one row per CDR3 protein. The data hold fewer than 650,000 distinct CDR3 sequences, with about 20% observed a single time. The source material was PBMCs or a T cell subset sorted from them (not recorded which). Every receptor here comes from an adult woman who had mild COVID-19 (a few samples of this study predate the infection). Cell type and time point are not known. Each CDR3 is given with its conserved first and last residue. D genes are given only for firm matches. Size is stated for part of the rows, as once, few or many counts, or as a class when the clone is expanded.

J	size	V	D	CDR3	DNA
TRBJ2-3	.	TRBV12-3/TRBV12-4	TRBD2	CASTQRAGEGTDTQYF	TGTGCCAGCACCCAACGGGCGGGAGAAGGTACAGATACGCAGTATTTT
TRBJ2-2	few	TRBV7-9	.	CASSQGQRNTGELFF	TGTGCCAGCAGCCAGGGGCAGAGGAACACCGGGGAGCTGTTTTTT
TRBJ2-3	many	TRBV18	.	CASSRDTDTQYF	TGCGCCAGCTCACGGGACACAGATACGCAGTATTTT
TRBJ2-2	.	TRBV7-3	.	CASSLGSVTGELFF	TGTGCCAGCAGCTTAGGAAGCGTAACCGGGGAGCTGTTTTTT
TRBJ1-1	.	TRBV6-6	TRBD1	CASSYLAGQANTEAFF	TGTGCCAGCAGTTATTTGGCGGGACAGGCAAACACTGAAGCTTTCTTT
TRBJ1-1	few	TRBV4-2	.	CASSPNGDVPVINTEAFF	TGTGCCAGCAGCCCCAATGGGGATGTTCCGGTGATTAACACTGAAGCTTTCTTT
TRBJ2-7	.	TRBV5-4	TRBD2	CASSLVGTSSDEQYF	TGTGCCAGCAGCTTGGTGGGGACTAGCTCGGACGAGCAGTACTTC
TRBJ2-7	.	TRBV7-9	TRBD1	CASSFTGGEVSHEQYF	TGTGCCAGCAGCTTTACAGGGGGCGAGGTCAGCCACGAGCAGTACTTC
TRBJ1-2	few	TRBV5-4	.	CASSPDGHYGYTF	TGTGCCAGCAGCCCGGACGGTCACTATGGCTACACCTTC
TRBJ2-5	.	TRBV11-3	.	CASSLDPRGIGETQYF	TGTGCCAGCAGCTTAGATCCACGGGGGATTGGAGAGACCCAGTACTTC
TRBJ2-6	.	TRBV29-1	.	CSVIKPGPRWANVLTF	TGCAGCGTAATAAAACCGGGCCCCCGATGGGCCAACGTCCTGACTTTC
TRBJ1-1	few	TRBV29-1	.	CSVAPNPGQNTEAFF	TGCAGCGTCGCTCCTAACCCGGGCCAGAACACTGAAGCTTTCTTT
TRBJ1-2	few	TRBV20-1	TRBD1	CSARPTGVYGYTF	TGCAGTGCTCGCCCGACAGGGGTTTATGGCTACACCTTC
TRBJ1-1	few	TRBV20-1	.	CSARIPGMRNTEAFF	TGCAGTGCTAGAATTCCGGGGATGCGGAACACTGAAGCTTTCTTT
TRBJ2-2	.	TRBV7-2	.	CASSLRQARNTGELFF	TGTGCCAGCAGCCTACGACAGGCCCGGAACACCGGGGAGCTGTTTTTT
TRBJ2-6	.	TRBV5-1	.	CASRGAPSSGANVLTF	TGCGCCAGCAGAGGGGCTCCCAGCTCTGGGGCCAACGTCCTGACTTTC
TRBJ1-4	.	TRBV10-3	TRBD1	CAVRTGIGEKLFF	TGTGCCGTTAGGACAGGAATTGGAGAAAAACTGTTTTTT
TRBJ1-2	few	TRBV30	.	CAWSVTDSNGYTF	TGTGCCTGGAGTGTAACGGACAGCAATGGCTACACCTTC
TRBJ2-3	.	TRBV4-2	TRBD2	CASSQGTSGVSDTQYF	TGTGCCAGCAGCCAAGGGACTAGCGGGGTGTCAGATACGCAGTATTTT
TRBJ2-4	.	TRBV18	TRBD2	CASSPGGGGAKNIQYF	TGTGCCAGCTCACCAGGCGGGGGAGGAGCCAAAAACATTCAGTACTTC
TRBJ1-4	few	TRBV7-9	TRBD1	CASSLGDRDTNEKLFF	TGTGCCAGCAGCTTAGGGGACAGGGACACTAATGAAAAACTGTTTTTT
TRBJ1-2	few	TRBV7-3	.	CASSLRHGPITDYTF	TGTGCCAGCAGCTTACGGCACGGGCCCATCACTGACTACACCTTC